One sample yielded the 28 T cell receptor beta chains listed below, sequenced in a study of blood T cell repertoires in COVID-19 (dated by TCRdb to between 2020 and 2021). Library creation used the immunoSEQ multiplex PCR assay. Drawn from immuneACCESS, this table holds only the in-frame rearrangements with V and J called that TCRdb kept. Clones are partly lost; checked studies trace under half to an unresolved V gene and leave the rest unexplained. This sample has a few hundred thousand clones in its table, and roughly nine tenths of those were observed once. 3.5% to 5.5% of the sample is taken by the ten largest. Sequenced sample: peripheral blood. The receptor source for this set is a woman aged 35 to 49 who had recovered from COVID-19.

This clone was seen just once. V usage is TRBV2 and J usage is TRBJ1-2, with 8 bases lining up with TRBD1. V lost 7 bases, J lost 8 bases, and 18 bases stayed unmatched. CDR1 SNHLY and CDR2 FYNNEI come from the germline V gene. CDR3 length: 16 residues. Here the CDR3 reads CASNPPGTGSPGGYTF. The CDR3 coding sequence is TGTGCCAGCAACCCACCCGGGACAGGCTCCCCGGGGGGCTACACCTTC.

The chain couples TRBV19 to TRBJ1-2; D gene ambiguous. V was shortened by 9 bases and J by 8 bases, with 16 bases between the two germline ends. The CDR3 is 12 residues long. Germline loops: CDR1 LNHDA, CDR2 SQIVND (reference sequence). The CDR3, as DNA: TGTGCCAGCGCCCTTGCGGGTAGGGGCTACACCTTC. Translation gives CASALAGRGYTF.

This chain links TRBV6-5 with TRBJ2-1, with D hard to call. The CDR3 totals 14 residues. V dropped 0 bases and J dropped 9 bases, with 12 bases sitting between them. Germline V gene sequence: CDR1 MNHEY, CDR2 SVGAGI. The CDR3 nucleotides are TGTGCCAGCAGTTACTCGAGGATACGTGGTGAGCAGTTCTTC. As protein: CASSYSRIRGEQFF.

This rearrangement joins TRBV29-1 to TRBJ2-2, with TRBD1 identical over 7 bases. Per the germline V gene, CDR1 is SQVTM and CDR2 is ANQGSEA. V was clipped by 4 bases and J by 7 bases; unmatched bases: 6. CDR3 length: 13 amino acids. The CDR3 region has the DNA TGCAGCGTTGTTCTACAGGGGTACGGGGAGCTGTTTTTT. It codes for CSVVLQGYGELFF.

The gene calls are TRBV2 and TRBJ1-2; no firm D call. The CDR3 is made up of 14 amino acids. Germline CDR1 and CDR2: SNHLY and FYNNEI. Trimming removed 6 bases from V and 0 bases from J, with 11 bases in between. CDR3 protein: CASSGLPTNYGYTF. The CDR3 nucleotides are TGTGCCAGCAGCGGACTCCCCACTAACTATGGCTACACCTTC. Full variable domain (remainder filled in from reference TRBV2 and TRBJ1-2): EPEVTQTPSHQVTQMGQEVILRCVPISNHLYFYWYRQILGQKVEFLVSFYNNEISEKSEIFDDQFSVERPDGSNFTLKIRSTKLEDSAMYFCASSGLPTNYGYTFGSGTRLTVV.

The CDR3 nucleotides read TGTGCCTGGAGTATCAACCGGGACAGGGGGAGGAATGAGCAGTTCTTC. Translation: CAWSINRDRGRNEQFF. The chain combines TRBV30 with TRBJ2-1, with 11 nucleotides matching TRBD1. Germline CDR1 is GTSNPN and CDR2 is SVGIG (reference sequence). Germline trimming cut 2 bases from V and 7 bases from J; bases unmatched to any gene: 10. The CDR3 loop spans 16 amino acids.

V is TRBV4-1 and J is TRBJ2-2; 8 bases align to TRBD1. The CDR3 contains 15 residues. CDR1 MGHRA and CDR2 YSYEKL come from the germline V gene. V shed 4 bases, J shed 5 bases, and the junction held 6 bases outside the gene matches. The CDR3 region is CASSPGGLLTGELFF. DNA for the CDR3: TGCGCCAGCAGCCCAGGGGGCCTCCTTACCGGGGAGCTGTTTTTT.

V and J are TRBV23-1 and TRBJ2-7; D not certain. TRBV23-1 carries the ORF label, with uncertain function. Trimming left V 4 bases short and J 4 bases short, with 26 bases between. CDR3 length equals 18 residues. The CDR3 sequence: CASSLPVEAEMFSYEQYV. The CDR3 nucleotides are TGCGCCAGCAGTCTCCCTGTAGAGGCAGAGATGTTTAGTTACGAGCAGTACGTC.

The table lists this clone with a count of one. The rearrangement uses TRBV5-1 and TRBJ2-7; D is undetermined. The length of the CDR3 is 14 residues. Germline V lookup: CDR1 SGHRS, CDR2 YFSETQ. Trimming stripped 0 bases from V and 1 base from J, with 8 bases between. CDR3 nucleotide sequence: TGCGCCAGCAGCTTGGCCCTAGGTTCCTACGAGCAGTACGTC. It translates to CASSLALGSYEQYV.

This clone was seen a single time. This chain uses TRBV10-2 with TRBJ2-1; 7 bases map to TRBD2. The CDR3 covers 13 residues. Germline V gene lookup returns CDR1 WSHSY and CDR2 SAAADI. V trimming: 6 bases; J trimming: 3 bases; junction bases outside the gene matches: 2. CDR3 in DNA: TGCGCCAGCAGAGCGGGGCACTACAATGAGCAGTTCTTC. This gives the protein CASRAGHYNEQFF.

The CDR3 reads CASSPDLVSNQPQHF. In DNA, the CDR3 is TGTGCCAGCTCACCCGATTTAGTTAGCAATCAGCCCCAGCATTTT. The chain uses TRBV18 and TRBJ1-5, with no clear D. This CDR3 is 15 amino acids long. Trimming took 3 bases from V and 0 from J, leaving 9 bases between them. The V gene's germline CDR1 is KGHSH and CDR2 LQKENI.

The genes are TRBV19 and TRBJ1-2; no firm D call. Trimming cost V 6 bases and J 2 bases, with 10 bases left between them. Germline V gives CDR1 LNHDA, CDR2 SQIVND (reference sequence). The CDR3 spans 13 residues. CDR3 DNA: TGTGCCAGTAGAGGAACGGGGAACTATGGCTACACCTTC. It codes for CASRGTGNYGYTF.

The chain combines TRBV19 with TRBJ1-1; no firm D call. Germline V gene sequence: CDR1 LNHDA, CDR2 SQIVND (reference sequence). The CDR3 covers 14 residues. Trimming took off 4 bases at V and 3 bases at J, with 12 bases between the two ends. The CDR3 protein is CASSRTPPYTEAFF. CDR3 sequence (DNA): TGTGCCAGTAGTAGAACACCTCCGTACACTGAAGCTTTCTTT.

This CDR3 is CASSYTNAQGTYGYTF. The CDR3 DNA reads as TGTGCCAGCAGTTACACCAACGCACAGGGTACCTATGGCTACACCTTC. The chain combines TRBV6-5 with TRBJ1-2, with a tentative D call TRBD1 (6 bases). CDR3 size: 16 residues. Germline V gene sequence: CDR1 MNHEY, CDR2 SVGAGI. V lost 2 bases and J 4 bases, leaving 17 bases between the germline ends.

J is TRBJ2-5 and V is TRBV24-1; TRBD1 is a possible D gene (5 bases). V was trimmed by 4 bases and J by 2 bases, leaving 10 bases between them. This CDR3 spans 14 amino acids. Per germline, CDR1 KGHDR and CDR2 SFDVKD. This CDR3 is CATSEQGRQETQYF. In DNA, the CDR3 is TGTGCCACCAGTGAGCAGGGAAGGCAAGAGACCCAGTACTTC.

The table lists this clone with a few counts. The J gene is TRBJ1-2, the V gene TRBV3-1 (or the pseudogene TRBV3-2), with D hard to call. There are 15 residues in the CDR3. Trimming shortened V by 6 bases and J by 4 bases, and 18 bases separated the two germline ends. Germline CDR1 and CDR2: LGHDT and YNNKEL (reference sequence). The CDR3 is CASSLGPPAGYGYTF. In nucleotides, the CDR3 is TGTGCCAGCAGTCTAGGGCCCCCGGCGGGCTATGGCTACACCTTC.

This clone was picked up a small number of times. This chain links TRBV28 with TRBJ1-4; 8 bases align to TRBD1. Germline CDR1 reads MDHEN; CDR2 reads SYDVKM. V shed 6 bases and J 6 bases; nucleotides not matched to a gene: 6. The CDR3 consists of 14 residues. This CDR3 reads CASSFRGLYEKLFF. The CDR3 nucleotides read TGTGCCAGCAGCTTCAGGGGGCTTTATGAAAAACTGTTTTTT. Together with reference TRBV28 and TRBJ1-4, the CDR3 gives the full variable domain: DVKVTQSSRYLVKRTGEKVFLECVQDMDHENMFWYRQDPGLGLRLIYFSYDVKMKEKGDIPEGYSVSREKKERFSLILESASTNQTSMYLCASSFRGLYEKLFFGSGTQLSVL.

The chain recombines TRBV30 with TRBJ2-7; 8 nucleotides match TRBD2. Per germline, CDR1 GTSNPN and CDR2 SVGIG (reference sequence). The CDR3 totals 15 residues. V lost 1 base to trimming and J lost 6 bases; unmatched junction nucleotides: 11. CDR3: CAWSAWTSPRGEQYF. The CDR3 region has the DNA TGTGCCTGGAGTGCGTGGACTAGCCCCCGGGGCGAGCAGTACTTC.

The chain links TRBV6-5 to TRBJ2-7; weak D call: TRBD1 (6 bases). Between the trimmed V and J ends, which lost 5 bases and 2 bases, there was a span of 13 bases. The CDR3 is 14 residues long. Per the germline V gene, CDR1 is MNHEY and CDR2 is SVGAGI. This CDR3 reads CASSLLGGTYEQYF. CDR3 DNA: TGTGCCAGCAGTCTCCTAGGGGGAACCTACGAGCAGTACTTC.

The V and J genes are TRBV4-1 and TRBJ1-2, with D unclear. The CDR3 has 14 residues. V shed 2 bases and J shed 4 bases, with 11 bases lying between them. Germline V lookup: CDR1 MGHRA, CDR2 YSYEKL. In DNA form, the CDR3 reads TGCGCCAGCAGCCAAATCTTAGCCCCCTATGGCTACACCTTC. It codes for CASSQILAPYGYTF.

V and J are TRBV19 and TRBJ1-1; D is possibly TRBD1 (6 bases). This CDR3 contains 16 residues. CDR1 and CDR2 (germline): LNHDA, SQIVND (reference sequence). Trimming stripped 5 bases from V and 1 base from J, with 17 bases between. CDR3 bases: TGTGCCAGTAGTGGTCAGGGGCTGTCCACGAACACTGAAGCTTTCTTT. Protein: CASSGQGLSTNTEAFF.

The chain has TRBV11-2 and TRBJ2-1; D may be TRBD1 (6 bases). The CDR3 is made up of 16 amino acids. The germline V gene has CDR1 SGHAT and CDR2 FQNNGV. V dropped 4 bases and J dropped 4 bases, with 17 bases sitting between them. DNA for the CDR3: TGTGCCAGCAGCTCCCTGAGTCGGCAGGGGTACAATGAGCAGTTCTTC. Amino acids: CASSSLSRQGYNEQFF.

V gene TRBV7-4 combines with J gene TRBJ2-7; D unclear. V dropped 1 base and J dropped 5 bases, with 9 bases sitting between them. CDR3 length equals 13 residues. The germline V gene has CDR1 SGHVT and CDR2 SQSDAQ. CDR3 coding DNA: TGTGCCAGCAGCTTAGTTGGCCCCCACGAGCAGTACGTC. Protein: CASSLVGPHEQYV.

This chain joins TRBV24-1 and TRBJ2-2, with 13 bases fitting TRBD2. The CDR3 extends over 16 amino acids. Germline CDR1 and CDR2: KGHDR and SFDVKD. Trimming at V came to 10 bases and at J to 6 bases, leaving 10 bases not matched to a gene. The CDR3 region has the DNA TGTGCCACAGGACTAGCGGGAGCATCGGGCGCCGGGGAGCTGTTTTTT. Translated: CATGLAGASGAGELFF.

This clone showed up just a few times. The J gene is TRBJ2-7, the V gene TRBV2, with D maybe TRBD1 (5 bases). The germline gives CDR1 SNHLY, CDR2 FYNNEI. The CDR3 has 14 amino acids. V dropped 5 bases and J dropped 4 bases, with 15 bases sitting between them. In nucleotides, the CDR3 is TGTGCCAGCAGTAAGTCCAGGGAAGCGTACGAGCAGTACTTC. The encoded protein is CASSKSREAYEQYF.

This chain uses TRBV6-5 with TRBJ2-5; 12 positions agree with TRBD2. Germline CDR1 MNHEY, CDR2 SVGAGI. The ends lost 6 bases at V and 3 bases at J; junction bases unmatched: 5. The CDR3 runs to 15 residues. DNA for the CDR3: TGTGCCAGCAGCCAGACTAGCGGGGGAAAAGAGACCCAGTACTTC. This encodes CASSQTSGGKETQYF.

This chain connects TRBV30 to TRBJ2-3; 9 bases match TRBD1. The CDR3 length is 13 residues. Per germline, CDR1 GTSNPN and CDR2 SVGIG (reference sequence). Trimming took 0 bases from V and 10 from J; bases not matched to a gene: 5. CDR3 region: CAWSVLDRGAQYF. The CDR3 DNA reads TGTGCCTGGAGTGTTTTGGACAGGGGAGCGCAGTATTTT.

The CDR3 spells CASSPWTSGGASTDTQYF. CDR3 coding DNA: TGTGCCAGCAGCCCCTGGACTAGCGGGGGAGCTAGCACAGATACGCAGTATTTT. J is TRBJ2-3 and V is TRBV13; TRBD2 agrees at 13 bases. V was clipped by 5 bases and J by 0 bases; unmatched bases: 8. The CDR3 covers 18 residues. From germline, CDR1 is PRHDT and CDR2 FYEKMQ (reference sequence).